This T cell receptor (beta chain) was recovered during a study of T cells after yellow fever vaccination. Overall study context: Fractions containing few cells were prepared with SMART-Seq v4 Ultra Low Input.

Universal primer sites and UMIs were introduced during 5'RACE template-switching synthesis of TCR cDNA. Each CDR3 protein is one row after TCRdb ran MiXCR on the 5' RACE reads. The sample records approximately 610,000 distinct CDR3 sequences, around 16% being singletons. In the case of this clonotype: Antigen unknown.

The study's findings and limits: Some clonotypes, a small share, were shared between CD4 and CD8 compartments.

The source was PBMCs, collected around 5 days after the first yellow fever vaccination. This TCR was recovered from a man younger than 30 who received the YFV17D yellow fever vaccine.

The CDR3 DNA reads TGTGCCAGCAGTCGGGCTCGGGACTACGAGCAGTACGTC. It is translated as CASSRARDYEQYV. V is TRBV7-2 and J is TRBJ2-7, with D perhaps matching TRBD2 (5 bases). Germline V gene sequence: CDR1 SGHTA, CDR2 FQGNSA. The germline V and J ends were trimmed by 6 bases and 3 bases, with 12 bases remaining between them. This CDR3 is 13 amino acids long.